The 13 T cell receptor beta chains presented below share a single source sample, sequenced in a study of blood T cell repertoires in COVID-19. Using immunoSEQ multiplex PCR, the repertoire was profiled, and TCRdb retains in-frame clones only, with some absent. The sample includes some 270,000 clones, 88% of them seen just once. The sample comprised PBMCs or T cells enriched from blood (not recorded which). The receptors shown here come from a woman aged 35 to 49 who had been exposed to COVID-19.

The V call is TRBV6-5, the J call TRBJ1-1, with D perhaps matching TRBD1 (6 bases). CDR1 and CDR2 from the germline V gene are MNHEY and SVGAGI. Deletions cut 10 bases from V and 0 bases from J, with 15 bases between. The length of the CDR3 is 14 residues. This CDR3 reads CATTPGGLNTEAFF. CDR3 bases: TGTGCCACCACACCGGGGGGGCTGAACACTGAAGCTTTCTTT.

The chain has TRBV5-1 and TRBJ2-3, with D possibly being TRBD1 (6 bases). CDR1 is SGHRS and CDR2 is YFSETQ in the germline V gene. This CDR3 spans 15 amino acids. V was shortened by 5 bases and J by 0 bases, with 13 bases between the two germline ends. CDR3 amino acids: CASRTGITSTDTQYF. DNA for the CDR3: TGCGCCAGCAGAACAGGGATAACTAGCACAGATACGCAGTATTTT. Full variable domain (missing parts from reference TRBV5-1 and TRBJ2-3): KAGVTQTPRYLIKTRGQQVTLSCSPISGHRSVSWYQQTPGQGLQFLFEYFSETQRNKGNFPGRFSGRQFSNSRSEMNVSTLELGDSALYLCASRTGITSTDTQYFGPGTRLTVL.

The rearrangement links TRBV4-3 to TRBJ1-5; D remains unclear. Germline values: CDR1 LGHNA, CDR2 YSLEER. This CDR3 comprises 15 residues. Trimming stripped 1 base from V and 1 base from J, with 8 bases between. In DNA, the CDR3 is TGCGCCAGCAGCCAAGGGACGGGAAGCAATCAGCCCCAGCATTTT. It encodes CASSQGTGSNQPQHF.

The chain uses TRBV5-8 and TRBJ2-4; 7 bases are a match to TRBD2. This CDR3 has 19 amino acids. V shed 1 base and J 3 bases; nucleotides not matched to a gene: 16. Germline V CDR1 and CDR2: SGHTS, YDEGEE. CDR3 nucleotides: TGTGCCAGCAGCTTGTATCGGGAGGCCACTATAGTAGGCAAAAACATTCAGTACTTC. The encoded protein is CASSLYREATIVGKNIQYF.

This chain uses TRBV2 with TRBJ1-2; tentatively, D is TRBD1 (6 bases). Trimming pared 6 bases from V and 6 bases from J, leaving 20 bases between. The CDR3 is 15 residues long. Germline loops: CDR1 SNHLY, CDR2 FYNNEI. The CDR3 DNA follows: TGTGCCAGCAGCCCTGCTACAGGGATGATAAATGGCTACACCTTC. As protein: CASSPATGMINGYTF.

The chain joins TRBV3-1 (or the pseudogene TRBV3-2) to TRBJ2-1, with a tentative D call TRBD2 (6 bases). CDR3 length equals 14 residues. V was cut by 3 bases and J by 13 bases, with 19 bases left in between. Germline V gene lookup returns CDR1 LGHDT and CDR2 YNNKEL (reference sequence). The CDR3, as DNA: TGTGCCAGCAGCCAGATAGGTGGCGCGGGAACACAGTTCTTC. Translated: CASSQIGGAGTQFF.

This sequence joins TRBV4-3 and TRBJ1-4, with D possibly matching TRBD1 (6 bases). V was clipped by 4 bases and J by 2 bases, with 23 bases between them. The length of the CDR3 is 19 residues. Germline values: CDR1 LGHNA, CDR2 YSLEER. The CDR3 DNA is TGCGCCAGCAGCCGGGGACAAGCGACCGGCATTGCGACTAATGAAAAACTGTTTTTT. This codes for CASSRGQATGIATNEKLFF.

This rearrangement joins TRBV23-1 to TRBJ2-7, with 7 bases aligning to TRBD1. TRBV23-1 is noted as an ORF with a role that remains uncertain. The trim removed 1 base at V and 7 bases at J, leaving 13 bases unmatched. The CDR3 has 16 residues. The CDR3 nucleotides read TGCGCCAGCAGTCAATTTCCCGGGACAGTCGATGGTGAGCAGTACTTC. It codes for CASSQFPGTVDGEQYF.

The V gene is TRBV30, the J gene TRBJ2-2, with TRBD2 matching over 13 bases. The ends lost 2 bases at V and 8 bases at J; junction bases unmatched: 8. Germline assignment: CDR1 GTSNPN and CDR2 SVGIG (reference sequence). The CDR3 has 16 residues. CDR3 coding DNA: TGTGCCTGGAGTCTCCGGACTAGCGGGAGTAAAGGGGAGCTGTTTTTT. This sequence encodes CAWSLRTSGSKGELFF.

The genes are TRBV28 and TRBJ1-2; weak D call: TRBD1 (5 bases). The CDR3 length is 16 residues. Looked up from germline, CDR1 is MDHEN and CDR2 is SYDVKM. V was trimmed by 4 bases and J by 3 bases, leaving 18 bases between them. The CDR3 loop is CASSYQRPLGHYGYTF. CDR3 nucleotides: TGTGCCAGCAGTTATCAAAGGCCCTTGGGGCACTATGGCTACACCTTC.

This CDR3 reads CASSELERDRWNEKLFF. The CDR3 nucleotides are TGCGCCAGCAGTGAGTTGGAACGCGACAGGTGGAATGAAAAACTGTTTTTT. This chain connects TRBV10-1 to TRBJ1-4; a possible D gene is TRBD1 (6 bases). V was trimmed by 1 base and J by 5 bases, leaving 17 bases between them. From germline, CDR1 is WNHNN and CDR2 SYGVQD (reference sequence). This CDR3 contains 17 residues.

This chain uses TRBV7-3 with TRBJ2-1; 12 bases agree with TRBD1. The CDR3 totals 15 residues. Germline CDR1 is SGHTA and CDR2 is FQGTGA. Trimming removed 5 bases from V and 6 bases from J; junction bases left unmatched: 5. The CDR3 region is CASSRGTGGVNEQFF. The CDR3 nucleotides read TGTGCCAGCAGCCGCGGGACAGGGGGCGTCAATGAGCAGTTCTTC. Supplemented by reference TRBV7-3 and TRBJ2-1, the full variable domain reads GAGVSQTPSNKVTEKGKYVELRCDPISGHTALYWYRQSLGQGPEFLIYFQGTGAADDSGLPNDRFFAVRPEGSVSTLKIQRTERGDSAVYLCASSRGTGGVNEQFFGPGTRLTVL.

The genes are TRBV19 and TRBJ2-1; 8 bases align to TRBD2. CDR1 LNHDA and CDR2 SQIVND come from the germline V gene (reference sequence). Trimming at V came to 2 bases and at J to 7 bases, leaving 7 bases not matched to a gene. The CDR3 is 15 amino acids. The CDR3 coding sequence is TGTGCCAGTAGTATAACGGCGGGGGGACCGAATGAGCAGTTCTTC. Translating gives CASSITAGGPNEQFF.